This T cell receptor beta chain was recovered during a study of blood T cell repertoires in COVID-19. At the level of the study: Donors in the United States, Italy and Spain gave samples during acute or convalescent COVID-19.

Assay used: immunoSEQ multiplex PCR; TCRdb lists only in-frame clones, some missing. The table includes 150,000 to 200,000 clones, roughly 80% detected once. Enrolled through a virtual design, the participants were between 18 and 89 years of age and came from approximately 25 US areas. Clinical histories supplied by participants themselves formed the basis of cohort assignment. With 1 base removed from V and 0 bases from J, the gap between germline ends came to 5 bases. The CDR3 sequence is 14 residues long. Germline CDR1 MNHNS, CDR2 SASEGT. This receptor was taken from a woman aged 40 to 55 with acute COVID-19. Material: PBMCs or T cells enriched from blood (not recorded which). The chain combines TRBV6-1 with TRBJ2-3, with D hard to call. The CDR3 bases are TGTGCCAGCAGTGAAGGGGCTAGCACAGATACGCAGTATTTT. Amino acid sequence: CASSEGASTDTQYF.